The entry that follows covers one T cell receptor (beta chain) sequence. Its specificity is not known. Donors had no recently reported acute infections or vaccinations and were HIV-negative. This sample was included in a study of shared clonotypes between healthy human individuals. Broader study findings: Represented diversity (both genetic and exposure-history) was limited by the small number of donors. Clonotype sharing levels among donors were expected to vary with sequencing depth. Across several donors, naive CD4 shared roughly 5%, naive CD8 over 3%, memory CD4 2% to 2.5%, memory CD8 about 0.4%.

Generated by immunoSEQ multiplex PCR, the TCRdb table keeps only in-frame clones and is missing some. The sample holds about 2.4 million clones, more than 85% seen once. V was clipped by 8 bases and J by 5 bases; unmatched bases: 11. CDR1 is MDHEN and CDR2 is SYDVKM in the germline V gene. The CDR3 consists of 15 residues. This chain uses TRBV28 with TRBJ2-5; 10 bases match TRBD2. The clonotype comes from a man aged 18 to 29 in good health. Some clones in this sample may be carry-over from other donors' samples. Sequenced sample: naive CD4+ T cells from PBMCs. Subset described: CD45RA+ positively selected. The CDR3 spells CASGIAGGGFETQYF. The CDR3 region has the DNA TGTGCCAGCGGGATAGCGGGAGGCGGTTTTGAGACCCAGTACTTC.